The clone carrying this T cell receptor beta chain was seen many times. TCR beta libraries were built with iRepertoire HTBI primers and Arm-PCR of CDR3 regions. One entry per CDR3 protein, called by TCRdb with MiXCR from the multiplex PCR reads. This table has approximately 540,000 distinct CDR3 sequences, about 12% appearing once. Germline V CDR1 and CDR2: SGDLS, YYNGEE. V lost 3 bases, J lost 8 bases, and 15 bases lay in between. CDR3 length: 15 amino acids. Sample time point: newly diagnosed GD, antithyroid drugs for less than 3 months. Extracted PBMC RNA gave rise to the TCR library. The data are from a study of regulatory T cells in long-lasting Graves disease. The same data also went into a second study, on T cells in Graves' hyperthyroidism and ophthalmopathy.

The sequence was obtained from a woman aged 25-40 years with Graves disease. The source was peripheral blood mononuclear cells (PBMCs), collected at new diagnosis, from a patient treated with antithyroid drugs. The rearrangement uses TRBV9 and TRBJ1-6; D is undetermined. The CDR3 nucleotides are TGTGCCAGCAGCGCCAGCCATAGCTGGGATTCACCCCTCCACTTT. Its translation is CASSASHSWDSPLHF.